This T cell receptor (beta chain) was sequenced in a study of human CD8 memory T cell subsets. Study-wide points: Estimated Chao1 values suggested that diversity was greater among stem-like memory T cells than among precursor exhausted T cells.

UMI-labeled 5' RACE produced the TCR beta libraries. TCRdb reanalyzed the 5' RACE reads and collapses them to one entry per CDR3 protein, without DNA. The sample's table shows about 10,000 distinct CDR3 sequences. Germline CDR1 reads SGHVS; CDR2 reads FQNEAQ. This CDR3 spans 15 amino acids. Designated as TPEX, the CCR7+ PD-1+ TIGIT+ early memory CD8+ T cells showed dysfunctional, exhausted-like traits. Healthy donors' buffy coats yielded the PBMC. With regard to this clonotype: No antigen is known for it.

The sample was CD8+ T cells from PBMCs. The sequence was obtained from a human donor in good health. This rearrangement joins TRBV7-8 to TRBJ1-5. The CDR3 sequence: CASSLVWAGNQPQHF.